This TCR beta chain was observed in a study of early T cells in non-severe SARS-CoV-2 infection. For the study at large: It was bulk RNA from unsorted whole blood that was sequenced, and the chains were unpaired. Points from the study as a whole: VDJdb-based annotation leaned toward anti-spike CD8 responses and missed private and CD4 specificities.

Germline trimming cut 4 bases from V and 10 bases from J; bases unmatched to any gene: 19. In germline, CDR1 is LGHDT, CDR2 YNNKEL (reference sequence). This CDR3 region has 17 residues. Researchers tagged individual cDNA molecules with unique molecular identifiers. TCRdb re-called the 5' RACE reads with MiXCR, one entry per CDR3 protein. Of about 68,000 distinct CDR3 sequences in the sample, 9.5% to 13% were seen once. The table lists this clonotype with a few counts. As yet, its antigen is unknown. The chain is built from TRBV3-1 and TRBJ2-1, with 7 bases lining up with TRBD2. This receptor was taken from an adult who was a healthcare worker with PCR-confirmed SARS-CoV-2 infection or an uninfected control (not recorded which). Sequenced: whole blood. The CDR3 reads CASSPPIPPVGGGEQFF. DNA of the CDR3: TGTGCCAGCAGCCCCCCGATCCCCCCGGTCGGGGGAGGGGAGCAGTTCTTC.